Detailed here is one T cell receptor beta chain. The entry originates in a study of T-cell reconstitution after alpha-beta-depleted transplantation in children. The CDR3 sequence is 16 residues long. The V gene lost 4 bases and the J gene lost 4 bases, with 16 bases spanning the gap. In germline, CDR1 is MNHEY, CDR2 SMNVEV (reference sequence). Researchers prepared the TCRbeta library using unique molecular identifiers, the study reports. One entry per CDR3 protein results from TCRdb running MiXCR on the PCR reads. The repertoire holds 490,000 or so distinct CDR3 sequences, around an eighth seen once, with roughly 5.4% in the top ten.

This receptor was identified in a human donor who donated a stem cell graft to a child with combined immunodeficiency. The sequences come from PBMCs from the stem cell graft donor, collected from the stem cell graft. The V gene is TRBV27, the J gene TRBJ1-4, with D maybe TRBD1 (5 bases). The CDR3 DNA reads as TGTGCCAGCAGTTCCTCCGGGACGCAGGGTAATGAAAAACTGTTTTTT. It yields the protein CASSSSGTQGNEKLFF.